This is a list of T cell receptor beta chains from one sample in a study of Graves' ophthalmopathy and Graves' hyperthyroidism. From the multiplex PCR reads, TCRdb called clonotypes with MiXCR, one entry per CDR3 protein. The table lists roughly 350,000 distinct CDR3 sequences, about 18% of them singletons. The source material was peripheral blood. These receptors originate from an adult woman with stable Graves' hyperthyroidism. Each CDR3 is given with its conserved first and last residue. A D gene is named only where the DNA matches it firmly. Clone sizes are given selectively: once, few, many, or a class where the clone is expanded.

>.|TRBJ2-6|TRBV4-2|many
TGTGCCAGCAGCCAAGATGGGGCCGTCTCTGGGGCCAACGTCCTGACTTTC
CASSQDGAVSGANVLTF
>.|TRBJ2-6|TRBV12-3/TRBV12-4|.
TGTGCCAGCAGTTTAGTATCGCATTGGTACTCTGGGGCCAACGTCCTGACTTTC
CASSLVSHWYSGANVLTF
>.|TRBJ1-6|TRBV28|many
TGTGCCAGCAGCCAGAAACGGGACTCATCACCCCTCCACTTT
CASSQKRDSSPLHF
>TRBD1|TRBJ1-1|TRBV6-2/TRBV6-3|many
TGTGCCAGCAGAAACCGGAGGACAGGGAATGAGGACACTGAAGCTTTCTTT
CASRNRRTGNEDTEAFF
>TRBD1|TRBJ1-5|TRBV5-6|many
TGTGCCAGCAGCCTCACAGGGGGCTGGGATCAGCCCCAGCATTTT
CASSLTGGWDQPQHF
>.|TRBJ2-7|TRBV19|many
TGTGCCAGTAGTCCCCGACACGACCACGAGTACGAGCAGTACTTC
CASSPRHDHEYEQYF
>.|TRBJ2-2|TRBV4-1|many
TGCGCCAGCAGCCAAGATCAGGGGACAACTAACACCGGGGAGCTGTTTTTT
CASSQDQGTTNTGELFF
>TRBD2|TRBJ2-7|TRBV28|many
TGTGCCAGCAGTCCCCTCCGGTTGCAGGGAGGGTACGAGCAGTACTTC
CASSPLRLQGGYEQYF
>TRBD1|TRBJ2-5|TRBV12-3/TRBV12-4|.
TGTGCCAGCAGTACCGCACCGGGACAGGGTCGGGAGACCCAGTACTTC
CASSTAPGQGRETQYF
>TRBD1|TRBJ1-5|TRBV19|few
TGTGCCAGTAGTCCTCCGGGACAGTATAGCAATCAGCCCCAGCATTTT
CASSPPGQYSNQPQHF
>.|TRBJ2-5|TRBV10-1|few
TGCGCCAGCAGTGGAATGGGAGAGACCCAGTACTTC
CASSGMGETQYF
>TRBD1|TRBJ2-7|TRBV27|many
TGTGCCAGCAGGACCGGGACAGCTAGATCCTACGAGCAGTACTTC
CASRTGTARSYEQYF
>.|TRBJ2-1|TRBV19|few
TGTGCCAGTAGTACTTTTTTCGACTCCTACAATGAGCAGTTCTTC
CASSTFFDSYNEQFF
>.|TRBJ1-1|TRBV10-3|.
TGTGCCATCAGTGAGTCGATAGGGCTGGGCACTGAAGCTTTCTTT
CAISESIGLGTEAFF